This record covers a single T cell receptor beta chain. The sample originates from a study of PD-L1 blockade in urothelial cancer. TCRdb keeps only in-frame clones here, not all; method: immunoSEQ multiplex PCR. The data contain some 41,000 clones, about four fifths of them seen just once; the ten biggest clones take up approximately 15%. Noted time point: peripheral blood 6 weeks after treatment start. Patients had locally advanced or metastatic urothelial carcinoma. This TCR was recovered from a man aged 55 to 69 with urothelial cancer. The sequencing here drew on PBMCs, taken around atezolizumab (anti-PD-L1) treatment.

CDR3: CASSRTGDANTEAFF. CDR3 in DNA: TGTGCCAGCAGCCGGACAGGGGATGCGAACACTGAAGCTTTCTTT. The rearrangement uses TRBV7-9 and TRBJ1-1; 9 positions agree with TRBD1. There are 15 residues in the CDR3. Per germline, CDR1 SEHNR and CDR2 FQNEAQ (reference sequence). The junction had 5 bases not matched to a gene; V was cut back by 5 bases and J by 1 base.